What follows describes a single T cell receptor (beta chain). Its cognate antigen is unknown. The sample originates from a study of response to subunit inactivated influenza vaccine. Study-wide points: That few new T cells are recruited by each seasonal influenza vaccination was the authors' suggestion.

TCRdb reanalysed the RT-PCR reads using MiXCR and keeps one entry per CDR3 protein. The sample lists around 650,000 distinct CDR3 sequences; around a sixth were seen once. The CDR3 has 13 amino acids. Trimming removed 5 bases from V and 8 bases from J; junction bases left unmatched: 8. The J gene is TRBJ1-2, the V gene TRBV12-3 or TRBV12-4, with 7 bases matching TRBD1. The sample was PBMCs from blood, taken roughly 12 days after vaccination. This TCR was recovered from a man between 50 and 59 years old who received an inactivated influenza vaccine. The CDR3 DNA reads TGTGCCAGCAGTCAACAGGGGCCAGACGGCTACACCTTC. Translation: CASSQQGPDGYTF.